Each of the 8 T cell receptor beta chains below was sequenced from the same sample in a study of Graves' ophthalmopathy and Graves' hyperthyroidism. RNA served as the template for amplifying TCR beta CDR3 regions. Second-round multiplex PCR came after first-round RT-PCR with HTBI primers. Each CDR3 protein gets one entry after TCRdb re-called the multiplex PCR reads with MiXCR. The sample shows 350,000 to 400,000 distinct CDR3 sequences, about a sixth of them seen only once. The sequenced sample was peripheral blood. These receptors were collected from a woman aged 18-29 years with Graves' ophthalmopathy.

Turning to this clonotype: A much larger clone lies one base from this, so it may be a read error. The chain is built from TRBV7-9 and TRBJ2-5, with a tentative D call TRBD1 (5 bases). This CDR3 comprises 14 residues. Germline V gene lookup returns CDR1 SEHNR and CDR2 FQNEAQ (reference sequence). In DNA, the CDR3 is TGTGCCAGCAGCCGACAGAGGTGCCAAGAGATCCAGTACTTC. Its protein is CASSRQRCQEIQYF. Full variable domain (outside the CDR3, taken from reference TRBV7-9 and TRBJ2-5): DTGVSQNPRHKITKRGQNVTFRCDPISEHNRLYWYRQTLGQGPEFLTYFQNEAQLEKSRLLSDRFSAERPKGSFSTLEIQRTEQGDSAMYLCASSRQRCQEIQYFGPGTRLLVL.

This clonotype was counted at least ten times. The V gene is TRBV18, the J gene TRBJ1-1, with 9 bases identical to TRBD1. The germline CDR1 and CDR2 sequences are KGHSH and LQKENI. J lost 12 bases, V lost 3 bases, and 8 bases had no gene match. This CDR3 comprises 13 residues. DNA of the CDR3: TGTGCCAGCTCACCCGGGACAGGGAGTGGATCTTTCTTT. It codes for CASSPGTGSGSFF. Full variable domain (remainder filled in from reference TRBV18 and TRBJ1-1): NAGVMQNPRHLVRRRGQEARLRCSPMKGHSHVYWYRQLPEEGLKFMVYLQKENIIDESGMPKERFSAEFPKEGPSILRIQQVVRGDSAAYFCASSPGTGSGSFFGQGTRLTVV.

This clonotype was counted many times. The chain couples TRBV4-1 to TRBJ2-5; no reliable D call. V lost 4 bases, J lost 1 base, and 31 bases lay in between. Germline CDR1 and CDR2: MGHRA and YSYEKL. This CDR3 is built from 21 residues. CDR3 DNA sequence: TGCGCCAGCAGCCCTCCATTTCTGGTGATTGGGCAGCCGAACTTCCAAGAGACCCAGTACTTC. This translates into CASSPPFLVIGQPNFQETQYF.

This clonotype appeared many times. The chain uses TRBV7-9 and TRBJ1-1; D is uncertain. Per germline, CDR1 SEHNR and CDR2 FQNEAQ (reference sequence). The CDR3 has 16 amino acids. Between the trimmed V and J ends, which lost 2 bases and 0 bases, there was a span of 13 bases. This CDR3 reads CASSLIVTPMNTEAFF. CDR3 coding DNA: TGTGCCAGCAGCTTAATAGTAACCCCAATGAACACTGAAGCTTTCTTT.

There are many counts of this clonotype. The chain couples TRBV12-3 or TRBV12-4 to TRBJ2-7, with D possibly matching TRBD1 (6 bases). V lost 6 bases, J lost 2 bases, and 11 bases lay in between. The CDR3 runs 13 residues. Written as DNA, the CDR3 is TGTGCCAGCAGCCGTGGGACAACCTACGAGCAGTACTTC. This translates into CASSRGTTYEQYF.

This clonotype came up many times. J is TRBJ2-2 and V is TRBV4-1; D possibly corresponds to TRBD2 (6 bases). V dropped 0 bases and J dropped 6 bases, with 8 bases sitting between them. This CDR3 contains 14 residues. The germline gives CDR1 MGHRA, CDR2 YSYEKL. In nucleotides, the CDR3 is TGCGCCAGCAGCCAAGATACGGGAGCCGGGGAGCTGTTTTTT. It specifies CASSQDTGAGELFF.

The rearrangement uses TRBV7-2 and TRBJ2-5; no reliable D call. The V gene's germline CDR1 is SGHTA and CDR2 FQGNSA. This CDR3 is built from 13 residues. Trimming left V 5 bases short and J 3 bases short, with 10 bases between. CDR3 DNA: TGTGCCAGCAGCACCCGACTGGAAGAGACCCAGTACTTC. Amino acid sequence: CASSTRLEETQYF.

Turning to this clonotype: A read error may be the cause here, since a much bigger clone is one base away. This chain uses TRBV27 with TRBJ2-7; TRBD1 matches at 9 bases. The CDR3 sequence is 15 residues long. Trimming took 6 bases from V and 2 from J; bases not matched to a gene: 8. Germline CDR1 and CDR2: MNHEY and SMNVEV (reference sequence). CDR3 sequence: CASRYYRDRAYEQYF. The CDR3 DNA reads as TGTGCCAGCAGATACTACCGGGACAGGGCCTACGAGCAGTACTTC.